The 5 T cell receptor beta chains in this list originate from one sample, sequenced in a study of CD8+CD57+ T cells in acquired aplastic anemia. An expansion of CD8+CD57+ cells by flow cytometry had been shown in patients chosen for sequencing. Profiling that covered TCR beta VDJ and CDR3 relied on genomic DNA as its template. TCRdb passed the reads through MiXCR, listing each CDR3 protein once. The sample lists 200,000 to 300,000 distinct CDR3 sequences, less than 85% occurring once. Input material: sorted CD4+, CD8+, or CD8+CD57+ T cells (not recorded which) from PBMCs. All receptors derive from a human donor with aplastic anemia.

About this clonotype itself: The junction differs from germline at one of its ends, possibly a read error. This rearrangement joins TRBV19 to TRBJ1-1; no clear D. Germline-derived CDR1 and CDR2 are LNHDA and SQIVND (reference sequence). The CDR3 covers 15 residues. CDR3 residues: CASSLASAAYTEAFF. The DNA of the CDR3 is TGTGCCAGTAGTTTAGCTAGCGCAGCGTACACTGAGGCTTTCTTT.

Remarks on this clonotype: The junction does not match germline at one end; this may be a read error. The CDR3: CASSIGGVFYNEQF. DNA of the CDR3: TGTGCCAGTAGTATAGGGGGGGTTTTCTACAATGAGCAGTTT. The rearrangement joins TRBV19 to TRBJ2-3; D possibly corresponds to TRBD2 (6 bases). CDR1 LNHDA and CDR2 SQIVND come from the germline V gene (reference sequence). The CDR3 covers 14 residues. The entire variable domain, with the rest obtained from reference TRBV19 and TRBJ2-3, is as follows: DGGITQSPKYLFRKEGQNVTLSCEQNLNHDAMYWYRQDPGQGLRLIYYSQIVNDFQKGDIAEGYSVSREKKESFPLTVTSAQKNPTAFYLCASSIGGVFYNEQFGPGTRLTVL.

As regards this clonotype: Since the CDR3 does not end with the conserved phenylalanine or tryptophan, this likely comes from a read error. The DNA is omitted, as the CDR3 cannot be located on it reliably, and the CDR3 follows TCRdb's listing. The rearrangement joins TRBV7-8 to TRBJ2-4; the table names TRBD1, a call not compared with the DNA. CDR1 and CDR2 from the germline V gene are SGHVS and FQNEAQ. The length of the CDR3 is 12 amino acids, counting both ends. The CDR3 region is CASSVDGKGKYL.

For this clonotype: Lacking the conserved final phenylalanine or tryptophan, this CDR3 likely reflects a read error. Because the CDR3's place on the DNA is in doubt, the DNA is left out and the CDR3 is given as listed by TCRdb. The V gene is TRBV9, the J gene TRBJ1-1. With termini counted, the CDR3 has 13 amino acids. The V gene's germline CDR1 is SGDLS and CDR2 YYNGEE. CDR3 protein: CASRGMGNIQYFV.

Points on this clonotype: No conserved phenylalanine or tryptophan is present at the end of the CDR3, so a read error is the likely explanation. It is unclear where the CDR3 begins or ends on the DNA, so no DNA is shown, and the CDR3 is as TCRdb lists it. This chain connects TRBV7-9 to TRBJ2-3; the table names TRBD2, a call not compared with the DNA. Per germline, CDR1 SEHNR and CDR2 FQNEAQ (reference sequence). The CDR3 is 13 residues long, ends included. The CDR3 loop is CASSTPSGGSDEQ.